The T cell receptor beta chain described here comes from a study of T cell responses to AZD1222 COVID-19 vaccine. The CDR3 spans 14 residues. Deletions cut 0 bases from V and 7 bases from J, with 13 bases between. CDR1 is SGHNT, CDR2 YYREEE, per germline (reference sequence). This clone was seen only once. Its antigen remains unknown. Whole-study findings and limits: Repertoires in all cases were sampled only once the peak T cell response had passed.

This table comes from immunoSEQ multiplex PCR, and its TCRdb copy is limited to in-frame clones, with some not included. The sample has about 75,000 clones, around 90% seen once. The chain recombines TRBV5-4 with TRBJ1-2; the D is unclear. Sequencing used peripheral blood, obtained 28 days after the second AZD1222 dose. The receptor was isolated from an adult who received the AZD1222 COVID-19 vaccine. The CDR3 bases are TGTGCCAGCAGCTTGGAGACACATAGGCGTGGCTACACCTTC. Protein product: CASSLETHRRGYTF.